This is a list of T cell receptor beta chains from one sample in a study of T cells after yellow fever vaccination. TCRdb passed the 5' RACE reads through MiXCR, listing each CDR3 protein once. There are about 340,000 distinct CDR3 sequences in the sample; about 12% occur only once, and 2.5% to 4% lies in the top ten. Source: CD4+ T cells sorted from PBMCs, taken 15 days after the yellow fever booster vaccination. Source of these receptors: a young man who received the YFV17D yellow fever vaccine. The CDR3 runs from the conserved cysteine through the conserved F or W. A D gene is named only where the DNA matches it firmly. For some rows the clone size is stated as once, few or many, or as a class when expanded; others skip it.

v_call	j_call	d_call	clone_size	cdr3_aa	cdr3_nt
TRBV10-2	TRBJ2-7	TRBD2	few	CASRTSGAYEQYF	TGCGCCAGCAGAACTAGCGGGGCCTACGAGCAGTACTTC
TRBV15	TRBJ1-1	-	few	CATSRDAKGNTEAFF	TGTGCCACCAGCAGAGATGCTAAGGGAAACACTGAAGCTTTCTTT
TRBV24-1	TRBJ2-2	-	-	CATSDLQSNRNTGELFF	TGTGCCACCAGTGATTTGCAGTCGAACAGGAACACCGGGGAGCTGTTTTTT
TRBV20-1	TRBJ2-1	-	few	CSARSDNEQFF	TGCAGTGCTAGATCGGACAATGAGCAGTTCTTC
TRBV5-1	TRBJ2-7	-	-	CASSLRVSYEQYF	TGCGCCAGCAGCTTGAGAGTCTCCTACGAGCAGTACTTC
TRBV10-3	TRBJ2-3	-	few	CAISKSAVALDTQYF	TGTGCCATCAGTAAGAGTGCAGTGGCCCTCGATACGCAGTATTTT
TRBV18	TRBJ2-6	TRBD1	-	CASSLGVGQGASGANVLTF	TGTGCCAGCTCACTTGGAGTAGGACAGGGGGCGTCGGGGGCCAACGTCCTGACTTTC
TRBV29-1	TRBJ2-1	-	many	CSVGRGGYNEQFF	TGCAGCGTTGGCAGGGGGGGCTACAATGAGCAGTTCTTC
TRBV15	TRBJ2-1	-	few	CATSRDRHSYNEQFF	TGTGCCACCAGCAGAGATAGGCACTCCTACAATGAGCAGTTCTTC
TRBV5-1	TRBJ1-6	-	-	CASSSPGRYSPLHF	TGCGCCAGCAGCTCCCCAGGCAGGTATTCACCCCTCCACTTT
TRBV5-4	TRBJ2-1	-	few	CASSWGGARGEQFF	TGTGCCAGCAGCTGGGGCGGGGCCCGGGGTGAGCAGTTCTTC
TRBV4-1	TRBJ2-4	-	few	CASSPIWRGSKNIQYF	TGCGCCAGCAGCCCGATTTGGCGGGGATCCAAAAACATTCAGTACTTC
TRBV18	TRBJ2-5	-	many	CASSPQQETQYF	TGTGCCAGCAGTCCACAGCAAGAGACCCAGTACTTC
TRBV10-3	TRBJ2-3	TRBD1	-	CASGGTGVSDTQYF	TGTGCCAGCGGCGGGACAGGGGTTTCAGATACGCAGTATTTT
TRBV28	TRBJ1-5	-	few	CASSPPRGWMPQHF	TGTGCCAGCAGCCCACCCCGGGGTTGGATGCCCCAGCATTTT
TRBV5-1	TRBJ1-4	-	-	CASSLAGTDEKLFF	TGCGCCAGCAGCTTGGCTGGGACGGATGAAAAACTGTTTTTT
TRBV14	TRBJ1-2	TRBD1	-	CASRPGTGQTGYTF	TGTGCCAGCAGACCGGGGACAGGGCAAACTGGCTACACCTTC
TRBV5-1	TRBJ2-3	-	many	CASSLVDTQYF	TGTGCCAGCAGCTTGGTAGATACGCAGTATTTT